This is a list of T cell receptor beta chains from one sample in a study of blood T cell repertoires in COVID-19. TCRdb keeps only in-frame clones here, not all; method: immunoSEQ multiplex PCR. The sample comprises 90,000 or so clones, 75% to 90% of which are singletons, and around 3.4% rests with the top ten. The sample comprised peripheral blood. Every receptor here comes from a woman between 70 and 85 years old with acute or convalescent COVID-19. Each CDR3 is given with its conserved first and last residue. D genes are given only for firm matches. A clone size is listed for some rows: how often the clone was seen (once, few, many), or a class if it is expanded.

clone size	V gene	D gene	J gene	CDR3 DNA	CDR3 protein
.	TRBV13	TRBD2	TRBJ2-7	TGTGCCAGCAGCTTTGGCGGGAGGTCCTACGAGCAGTACTTC	CASSFGGRSYEQYF
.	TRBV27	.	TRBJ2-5	TGTGCCAGCAGTCCCCGGGCCTTAGGGGAACGAGAGACCCAGTACTTC	CASSPRALGERETQYF
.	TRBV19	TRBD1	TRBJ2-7	TGTGCCAGTAGTACCCAGGGGGCGGGGTCCTACGAGCAGTACTTC	CASSTQGAGSYEQYF
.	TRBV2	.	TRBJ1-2	TGTGCCAGCAGTGATTCGGGGGAACAATATGGCTACACCTTC	CASSDSGEQYGYTF
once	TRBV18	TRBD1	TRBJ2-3	TGTGCCAGCTCTCCCACAGGGGCCGGCGGAGATACGCAGTATTTT	CASSPTGAGGDTQYF
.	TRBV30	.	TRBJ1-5	TGTGCCTGGAGCAGGGGAAATCAGCCCCAGCATTTT	CAWSRGNQPQHF
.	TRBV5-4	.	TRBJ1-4	TGTGCCAGCAGCTTGGGACAGACCAGAGCAACTAATGAAAAACTGTTTTTT	CASSLGQTRATNEKLFF
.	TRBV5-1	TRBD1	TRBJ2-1	TGCGCCAGCAGCTTGGTGGACAGGAGCTCCTACAATGAGCAGTTCTTC	CASSLVDRSSYNEQFF
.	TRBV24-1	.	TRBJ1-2	TGTGCCACCAGTGTATCTGGTTTGGGGCTTGGTGGCTACACCTTC	CATSVSGLGLGGYTF
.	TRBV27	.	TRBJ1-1	TGTGCCAGCAGAGCGTCAGGGCCGAACACTGAAGCTTTCTTT	CASRASGPNTEAFF
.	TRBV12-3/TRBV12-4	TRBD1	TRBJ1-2	TGTGCCAGCAGGCCAGGGGGTAACTATGGCTACACCTTC	CASRPGGNYGYTF
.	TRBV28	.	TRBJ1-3	TGTGCCAGCAGTAGGCCGGACACCTCTGGAAACACCATATATTTT	CASSRPDTSGNTIYF
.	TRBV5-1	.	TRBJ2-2	TGCGCCAGCAGCCCAGGTCTCAGGGAGCTGTTTTTT	CASSPGLRELFF
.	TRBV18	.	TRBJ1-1	TGTGCCAGCTCACCCTACGGGAACACTGAAGCTTTCTTT	CASSPYGNTEAFF